The 31 T cell receptor beta chains below were found in one sample sequenced in a study of OX40 agonist ivuxolimab in advanced cancers. To prepare the library, the immunoSEQ multiplex PCR assay was applied. TCRdb mirrors the immuneACCESS table, restricted to in-frame sequences. Some clones are absent from its copies; in checked studies, under half trace to an unresolved V gene, and the reason for the others is unknown. In all, the sample holds 60,000 to 85,000 clones, and over 70% of those were seen once. Clones ranked in the top ten supply 4% of the sample. The source material was CD4+ or CD8+ T cells sorted from blood, sampled in a trial of the OX40 agonist ivuxolimab. The receptors derive from an adult with an advanced solid tumor such as melanoma, head and neck, liver or kidney cancer.

This chain joins TRBV4-2 and TRBJ2-7; 8 positions match TRBD2. With V trimmed by 3 bases and J by 3 bases, 10 bases remained unmatched. The germline gives CDR1 LGHNA, CDR2 YNFKEQ. CDR3 length equals 16 residues. The CDR3 reads CASSQGEGGRIYEQYF. In DNA form, the CDR3 reads TGTGCCAGCAGCCAGGGCGAGGGCGGGAGGATCTACGAGCAGTACTTC.

V usage is TRBV4-3 and J usage is TRBJ1-3; 7 bases map to TRBD1. Per the germline V gene, CDR1 is LGHNA and CDR2 is YSLEER. This CDR3 region has 14 residues. V shed 3 bases, J shed 1 base, and the junction held 0 bases outside the gene matches. This CDR3 is CASSQTGSGNTIYF. In DNA, the CDR3 is TGCGCCAGCAGCCAGACAGGGTCTGGAAACACCATATATTTT.

The chain couples TRBV6-1 to TRBJ1-1; a weak D match, TRBD1 (6 bases). CDR3 size: 13 residues. The germline V gene has CDR1 MNHNS and CDR2 SASEGT. The V and J ends lost 6 bases and 0 bases respectively, with 8 bases between them. CDR3 sequence reads: CASRDSLNTEAFF. CDR3 DNA sequence: TGTGCCAGCAGGGACAGCTTGAACACTGAAGCTTTCTTT.

This clone was counted a single time. The J gene is TRBJ2-1, the V gene TRBV28; tentative D call: TRBD1 (5 bases). The CDR3 is 16 residues long. The V gene's germline CDR1 is MDHEN and CDR2 SYDVKM. V was cut by 2 bases and J by 0 bases, with 11 bases left in between. The CDR3 loop is CASSLAVTGSYNEQFF. In DNA form, the CDR3 reads TGTGCCAGCAGTTTAGCAGTCACAGGCTCCTACAATGAGCAGTTCTTC.

The gene calls are TRBV29-1 and TRBJ1-2; a weak D match, TRBD1 (5 bases). V was cut by 2 bases and J by 3 bases, with 16 bases left in between. The length of the CDR3 is 15 residues. The germline V gene has CDR1 SQVTM and CDR2 ANQGSEA. The CDR3 DNA reads TGCAGCGTTGAACCCCTGGGCAGGGACCACTATGGCTACACCTTC. Translated: CSVEPLGRDHYGYTF.

This rearrangement joins TRBV5-5 to TRBJ1-2; no reliable D call. Germline V CDR1 and CDR2: SGHKS, YYEKEE (reference sequence). V was clipped by 0 bases and J by 0 bases, with 9 bases between them. This CDR3 region has 15 residues. CDR3 sequence reads: CASSLGGKTNYGYTF. The CDR3, as DNA: TGTGCCAGCAGCTTGGGAGGCAAAACTAACTATGGCTACACCTTC.

J is TRBJ2-7 and V is TRBV5-6; 11 bases align to TRBD2. Germline V gene data show CDR1 as SGHDT and CDR2 as YYEEEE. V was clipped by 4 bases and J by 3 bases; unmatched bases: 9. The length of the CDR3 is 16 residues. As DNA, the CDR3 is TGTGCCAGCAGCAATCTAGCGGGAGGTCGGAACTACGAGCAGTACTTC. Translating it yields CASSNLAGGRNYEQYF.

The J gene is TRBJ1-3, the V gene TRBV4-1; a weak D match, TRBD1 (5 bases). The germline gives CDR1 MGHRA, CDR2 YSYEKL. Trimming shortened V by 7 bases and J by 0 bases, and 13 bases separated the two germline ends. CDR3 size: 15 residues. As DNA, the CDR3 is TGCGCCAGCAAGGGACCCTCAAACTCTGGAAACACCATATATTTT. Protein product: CASKGPSNSGNTIYF.

The V gene is TRBV7-2, the J gene TRBJ2-1; weak D call: TRBD2 (5 bases). CDR1 is SGHTA, CDR2 FQGNSA, per germline. V shed 5 bases and J shed 7 bases, with 21 bases lying between them. The CDR3 has 16 residues. Here the CDR3 DNA reads TGTGCCAGCAGCCTATACCCCCCCCGAGGGTCGAATGAGCAGTTCTTC. This encodes CASSLYPPRGSNEQFF.

The CDR3 spells CASRGDSEAFF. The CDR3 nucleotides are TGTGCCAGCAGAGGGGACAGTGAAGCTTTCTTT. The gene calls are TRBV6-5 and TRBJ1-1; TRBD1 matches at 7 bases. V shed 6 bases, J shed 7 bases, and the junction held 2 bases outside the gene matches. Germline CDR1 and CDR2: MNHEY and SVGAGI. This CDR3 region has 11 residues.

The chain recombines TRBV10-3 with TRBJ1-1; unclear D gene. V gave up 8 bases and J gave up 6 bases, with 16 bases separating them. The CDR3 extends over 13 amino acids. Per the germline V gene, CDR1 is ENHRY and CDR2 is SYGVKD. The CDR3 region is CAILSRLNSEAFF. CDR3 nucleotides: TGTGCCATCCTGTCCAGACTCAACTCTGAAGCTTTCTTT.

V is TRBV28 and J is TRBJ2-7; a weak D match, TRBD2 (7 bases). V was shortened by 2 bases and J by 0 bases, with 8 bases between the two germline ends. This CDR3 contains 14 residues. Germline V gene lookup returns CDR1 MDHEN and CDR2 SYDVKM. This CDR3 reads CASSLAGASYEQYF. The CDR3 DNA sequence: TGTGCCAGCAGTTTAGCGGGGGCCTCCTACGAGCAGTACTTC.

V gene TRBV28 combines with J gene TRBJ1-2; D ambiguous. This CDR3 has 13 residues. Germline V gene sequence: CDR1 MDHEN, CDR2 SYDVKM. V shed 2 bases and J shed 4 bases, with 8 bases lying between them. The CDR3 sequence is CASSLGALYGYTF. CDR3 DNA: TGTGCCAGCAGTTTAGGCGCACTCTATGGCTACACCTTC.

DNA of the CDR3: TGTGCCAGCAGATACAGGGGCCCACCCTACGAGCAGTACTTC. Residues: CASRYRGPPYEQYF. V usage is TRBV27 and J usage is TRBJ2-5, with 7 bases matching TRBD1. The J call is in doubt because the DNA end fits TRBJ2-7 better. The germline gives CDR1 MNHEY, CDR2 SMNVEV (reference sequence). CDR3 size: 14 residues.

The V call is TRBV19, the J call TRBJ2-3, with D possibly TRBD1 on 6 matching bases. Germline values: CDR1 LNHDA, CDR2 SQIVND (reference sequence). The CDR3 runs 15 residues. Between the trimmed V and J ends, which lost 6 bases and 0 bases, there was a span of 13 bases. DNA of the CDR3: TGTGCCAGTAGACCCAGGGGTTCTAGCACAGATACGCAGTATTTT. Protein sequence: CASRPRGSSTDTQYF.

The sample holds a few counts of this clone. The chain is built from TRBV19 and TRBJ1-4; no clear D gene. The V end was cut by 6 bases, the J end by 5 bases, with 10 bases between. CDR3 length equals 13 residues. Germline loops: CDR1 LNHDA, CDR2 SQIVND (reference sequence). CDR3 DNA sequence: TGTGCCAGTAGGGAGAACGGAAATGAAAAACTGTTTTTT. Protein: CASRENGNEKLFF.

The chain combines TRBV4-2 with TRBJ1-2; D call uncertain. This CDR3 is 14 amino acids long. V was pared by 0 bases and J by 4 bases, with 9 bases between. Germline assignment: CDR1 LGHNA and CDR2 YNFKEQ. The CDR3 sequence: CASSQDRTAYGYTF. CDR3 DNA sequence: TGTGCCAGCAGCCAAGATCGGACGGCCTATGGCTACACCTTC.

The chain is built from TRBV9 and TRBJ2-1, with D tentatively TRBD1 (6 bases). There are 12 residues in the CDR3. Germline V gives CDR1 SGDLS, CDR2 YYNGEE. The germline V and J ends were trimmed by 4 bases and 8 bases, with 10 bases remaining between them. Written as DNA, the CDR3 is TGTGCCAGCAGCTCACAGGGTGATGAGCAGTTCTTC. This gives the protein CASSSQGDEQFF.

This chain uses TRBV29-1 with TRBJ2-1; weak D call: TRBD1 (6 bases). Trimming took 4 bases from V and 3 from J, leaving 16 bases between them. Germline CDR1 reads SQVTM; CDR2 reads ANQGSEA. This CDR3 contains 15 residues. CDR3 amino acids: CSVGLGTLDYNEQFF. The DNA for the CDR3 is TGCAGCGTTGGCCTAGGGACATTAGACTACAATGAGCAGTTCTTC.

This clone was counted a few times. The chain carries TRBV2 and TRBJ1-6; 7 bases line up with TRBD1. This CDR3 is 15 amino acids long. With V trimmed by 5 bases and J by 3 bases, 4 bases remained unmatched. Germline V lookup: CDR1 SNHLY, CDR2 FYNNEI. CDR3 in amino acids: CASSPGQFYNSPLHF. CDR3 coding DNA: TGTGCCAGCAGTCCGGGACAGTTCTATAATTCACCCCTCCACTTT.

The chain recombines TRBV5-1 with TRBJ1-6; D call uncertain. Germline V CDR1 and CDR2: SGHRS, YFSETQ. The CDR3 spans 14 residues. The germline V and J ends were trimmed by 9 bases and 7 bases, with 17 bases remaining between them. CDR3 sequence reads: CATRASSNNSPLHF. DNA of the CDR3: TGCGCCACCCGGGCCAGCAGCAACAATTCACCCCTCCACTTT.

This clone was counted only a few times. The chain combines TRBV2 with TRBJ1-2, with 7 bases aligning to TRBD1. The CDR3 is 14 amino acids. Germline loops: CDR1 SNHLY, CDR2 FYNNEI. V trimming: 7 bases; J trimming: 3 bases; junction bases outside the gene matches: 8. The DNA of the CDR3 is TGTGCCAGCAAGAAGACAGGGATGGACTATGGCTACACCTTC. It encodes CASKKTGMDYGYTF.

This clone was seen only a few times. The J gene is TRBJ2-7, the V gene TRBV2; D possibly corresponds to TRBD2 (6 bases). This CDR3 has 15 residues. V lost 0 bases and J 7 bases, leaving 16 bases between the germline ends. Looked up from germline, CDR1 is SNHLY and CDR2 is FYNNEI. The CDR3 DNA reads as TGTGCCAGCAGTGAAGCGCGGAACCCGAGCGGGGAGCAGTACTTC. Amino acids: CASSEARNPSGEQYF.

The chain carries TRBV18 and TRBJ2-7, with D uncertain. This CDR3 is 13 amino acids long. Germline CDR1 reads KGHSH; CDR2 reads LQKENI. V was trimmed by 6 bases and J by 6 bases, leaving 15 bases between them. The CDR3 DNA follows: TGTGCCAGCTCCGATGGAATATCACCCGAGCAGTACTTC. It codes for CASSDGISPEQYF.

The chain links TRBV19 to TRBJ2-1; 10 bases are shared with TRBD2. Germline V gene lookup returns CDR1 LNHDA and CDR2 SQIVND (reference sequence). The CDR3 length is 15 residues. V lost 4 bases and J lost 10; bases outside the gene matches: 10. CDR3 sequence (DNA): TGTGCCAGTAGTACGACTAGCGGGTTCCTTGAGGAGCAGTTCTTC. Translation: CASSTTSGFLEEQFF.

In this sample, this clone turned up once. The chain links TRBV11-3 to TRBJ1-1, with 7 positions matching TRBD1. The CDR3 is made up of 14 amino acids. The junction had 8 bases not matched to a gene; V was cut back by 5 bases and J by 5 bases. In germline, CDR1 is SGHNT, CDR2 YENEEA. The CDR3, as DNA: TGTGCCAGCAGCGGAAGACAGGGTGGGACTGAAGCTTTCTTT. It yields the protein CASSGRQGGTEAFF.

The chain links TRBV4-3 to TRBJ1-6, with D hard to call. Per the germline V gene, CDR1 is LGHNA and CDR2 is YSLEER. The CDR3 spans 16 residues. Trimming stripped 0 bases from V and 9 bases from J, with 15 bases between. The CDR3 nucleotides read TGCGCCAGCAGCCAAGAGGACGGAGTGACTGGTTCACCCCTCCACTTT. Protein: CASSQEDGVTGSPLHF.

This CDR3 is CSVETSGGAYNEQFF. In DNA form, the CDR3 reads TGCAGCGTTGAGACTAGCGGGGGGGCCTACAATGAGCAGTTCTTC. The chain links TRBV29-1 to TRBJ2-1; 14 bases are shared with TRBD2. The CDR3 runs 15 residues. Looked up from germline, CDR1 is SQVTM and CDR2 is ANQGSEA. J gave up 2 bases and V 3 bases, and 0 bases lay outside the gene matches.

The CDR3 loop reads CASSPKGASGAYEQYF. The CDR3 nucleotides are TGTGCCAGCAGCCCCAAGGGGGCTAGCGGGGCCTACGAGCAGTACTTC. This chain uses TRBV11-2 with TRBJ2-7; 9 bases match TRBD2. There are 16 residues in the CDR3. Germline lookup yields CDR1 SGHAT and CDR2 FQNNGV. The junction had 10 bases not matched to a gene; V was cut back by 5 bases and J by 2 bases.

The chain couples TRBV7-6 to TRBJ2-7; tentatively, D is TRBD1 (5 bases). V lost 2 bases and J lost 6, with 8 bases in between. CDR3 size: 12 residues. CDR1 and CDR2 (germline): SGHVS, FNYEAQ. Here the CDR3 reads CASSLPRGEQYF. The CDR3 nucleotides read TGTGCCAGCAGCTTACCTAGGGGCGAGCAGTACTTC.

The chain recombines TRBV28 with TRBJ2-1, with 14 nucleotides matching TRBD2. The CDR3 runs 17 residues. CDR1 and CDR2 from the germline V gene are MDHEN and SYDVKM. Germline trimming cut 5 bases from V and 2 bases from J; bases unmatched to any gene: 5. CDR3 DNA sequence: TGTGCCAGCAGTGGGACTAGCGGGAGTATAACCTACAATGAGCAGTTCTTC. This sequence encodes CASSGTSGSITYNEQFF.